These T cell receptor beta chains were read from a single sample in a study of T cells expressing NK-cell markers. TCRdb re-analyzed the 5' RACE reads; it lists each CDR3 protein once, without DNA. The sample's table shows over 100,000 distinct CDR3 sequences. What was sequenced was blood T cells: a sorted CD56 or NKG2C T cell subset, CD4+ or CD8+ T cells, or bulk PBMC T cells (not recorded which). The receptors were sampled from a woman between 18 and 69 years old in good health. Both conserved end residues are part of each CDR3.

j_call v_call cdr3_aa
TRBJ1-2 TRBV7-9 CASSPWGGTGSGYTF
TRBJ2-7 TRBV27 CASRRTVSYEQYF
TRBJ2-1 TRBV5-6 CASSLAPQRGPQNEQFF
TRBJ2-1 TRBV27 CASSRAGGIDEQFF
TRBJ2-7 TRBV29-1 CSVELRDQASYEQYF
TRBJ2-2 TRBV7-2 CASSFAGNTGELFF
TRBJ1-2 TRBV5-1 CASSPGTGSAYGYAF
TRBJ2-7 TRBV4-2 CASSQEGGRSSYEQYF
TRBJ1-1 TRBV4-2 CASSQSGAGAFTEAFF
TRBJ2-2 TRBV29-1 CGAQTYTGELFF
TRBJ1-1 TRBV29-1 CSVMDRNTEAFF
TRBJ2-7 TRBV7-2 CASSPAHQVYEQYF
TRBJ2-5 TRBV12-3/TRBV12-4 CASSYILETQYF
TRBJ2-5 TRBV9 CASSVDRDQETQYF
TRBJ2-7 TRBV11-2 CASSLDPGRDLFSYEQYF
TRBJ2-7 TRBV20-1 CSAPKLGARDYYEQYF
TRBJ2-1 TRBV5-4 CASQIFSYNEQFF
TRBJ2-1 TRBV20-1 CSARPRTSGNEQFF
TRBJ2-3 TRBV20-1 CSAGRGAEDTQYF
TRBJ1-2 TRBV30 CAWSSSNYGYTF
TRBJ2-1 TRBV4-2 CASSQDFFASGRINEQFF
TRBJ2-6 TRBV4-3 CASSQEYAGANVLTF
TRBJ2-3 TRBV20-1 CSAEAGLAGSSTDTQYF